The table lists the clone carrying this T cell receptor beta chain with a few counts. Its antigen is unidentified. The data originate from a study of CD8 T cells in ankylosing spondylitis. Germline CDR1 and CDR2: SGHRS and YFSETQ. The CDR3 consists of 16 residues. Trimming left V 2 bases short and J 2 bases short, with 15 bases between. Study-level points and caveats: A TCR beta motif of 8 or 9 highly homologous variants appeared characteristic of ankylosing spondylitis blood. Earlier reports found some motif variants in synovial fluid and blood in reactive arthritis. The disease-linked clones had a CD8+ phenotype and low blood frequencies.

Preparation of TCR beta libraries was done by quantitative 5'-RACE with molecular barcodes. TCRdb analysed the 5' RACE reads with MiXCR anew, one entry per CDR3 protein. The data show roughly 180,000 distinct CDR3 sequences, with over 10% seen just once and 11% held by the top ten. This rearrangement joins TRBV5-1 to TRBJ2-3, with D hard to call. The sequence was obtained from a female donor with ankylosing spondylitis or in good health (not recorded which). Sequencing was carried out using blood, either unsorted or a sorted T cell fraction (not recorded which). CDR3 nucleotide sequence: TGCGCCAGCAGCTTACCGCAGCAGGTCCTCACAGATACGCAGTATTTT. Protein: CASSLPQQVLTDTQYF.